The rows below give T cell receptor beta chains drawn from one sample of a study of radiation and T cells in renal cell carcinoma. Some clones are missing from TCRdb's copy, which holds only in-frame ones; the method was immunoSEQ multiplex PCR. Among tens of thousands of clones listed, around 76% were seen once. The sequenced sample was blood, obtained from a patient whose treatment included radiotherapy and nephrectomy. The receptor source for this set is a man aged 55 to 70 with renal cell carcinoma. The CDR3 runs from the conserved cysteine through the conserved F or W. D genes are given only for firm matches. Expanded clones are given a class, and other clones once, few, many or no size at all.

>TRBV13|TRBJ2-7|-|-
CASSAPFGYEQYF
TGTGCCAGCAGCGCCCCTTTCGGCTACGAGCAGTACTTC
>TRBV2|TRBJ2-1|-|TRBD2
CASRERGEQFF
TGTGCCAGCAGGGAGCGGGGGGAGCAGTTCTTC
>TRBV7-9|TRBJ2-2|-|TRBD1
CASSPTGGNTGELFF
TGTGCCAGCAGCCCTACAGGGGGCAACACCGGGGAGCTGTTTTTT
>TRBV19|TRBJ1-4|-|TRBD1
CASSIVVGQGEKLFF
TGTGCCAGTAGTATAGTAGTCGGACAGGGTGAAAAACTGTTTTTT
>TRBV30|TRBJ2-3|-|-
CAWSVGGRGNTQYF
TGTGCCTGGAGTGTTGGGGGGCGAGGGAATACGCAGTATTTT
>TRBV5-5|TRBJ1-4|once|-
CASSLAPVVTNEKLFF
TGTGCCAGCAGCTTGGCCCCGGTTGTAACTAATGAAAAACTGTTTTTT
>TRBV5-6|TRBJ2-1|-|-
CASSLVPAAYNEQFF
TGTGCCAGCAGCTTGGTCCCAGCAGCGTACAATGAGCAGTTCTTC
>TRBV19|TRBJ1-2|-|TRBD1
CASSIGQGGDYGYTF
TGTGCCAGTAGTATAGGACAGGGAGGGGACTATGGCTACACCTTC
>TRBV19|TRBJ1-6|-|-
CASSVGGDAYSPLHF
TGTGCCAGTAGTGTTGGAGGCGACGCTTATTCACCCCTCCACTTT
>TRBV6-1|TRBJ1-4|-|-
CASSEETLQNEKLFF
TGTGCCAGCAGTGAAGAAACACTTCAAAATGAAAAACTGTTTTTT
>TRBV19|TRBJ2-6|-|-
CASSPSAGFGANVLTF
TGTGCCAGTAGTCCTTCAGCGGGTTTTGGGGCCAACGTCCTGACTTTC
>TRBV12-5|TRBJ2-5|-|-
CASGSPPGKARETQYF
TGTGCTAGTGGTTCCCCCCCGGGTAAAGCAAGAGAGACCCAGTACTTC
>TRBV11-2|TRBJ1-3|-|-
CASSPAYSGNTIYF
TGTGCCAGCAGCCCAGCGTACTCTGGAAACACCATATATTTT
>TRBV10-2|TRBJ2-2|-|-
CASVMTGELFF
TGCGCCAGCGTAATGACCGGGGAGCTGTTTTTT